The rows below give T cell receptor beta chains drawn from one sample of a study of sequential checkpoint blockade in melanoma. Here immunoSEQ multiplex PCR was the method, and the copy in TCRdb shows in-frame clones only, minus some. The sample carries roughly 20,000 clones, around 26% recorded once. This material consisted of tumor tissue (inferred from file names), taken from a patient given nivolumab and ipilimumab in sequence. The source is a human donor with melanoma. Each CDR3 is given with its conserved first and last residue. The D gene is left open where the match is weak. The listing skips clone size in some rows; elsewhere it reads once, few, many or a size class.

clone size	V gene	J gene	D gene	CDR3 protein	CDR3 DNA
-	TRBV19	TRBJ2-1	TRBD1	CASSIEQGRLNEQFF	TGTGCCAGTAGTATTGAACAGGGGCGGCTCAATGAGCAGTTCTTC
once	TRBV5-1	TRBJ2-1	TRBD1	CASSWGGTGDNEQFF	TGCGCCAGCAGCTGGGGCGGGACAGGGGACAATGAGCAGTTCTTC
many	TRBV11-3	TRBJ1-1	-	CASSLVGSSNTEAFF	TGTGCCAGCAGCTTGGTAGGGAGTTCGAACACTGAAGCTTTCTTT
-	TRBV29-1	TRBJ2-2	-	CSVERAGTGELFF	TGCAGCGTTGAAAGAGCGGGCACCGGGGAGCTGTTTTTT
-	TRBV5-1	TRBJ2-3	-	CASSLGRGGGADTQYF	TGCGCCAGCAGCTTGGGCCGGGGAGGTGGTGCTGATACGCAGTATTTT
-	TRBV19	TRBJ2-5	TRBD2	CASSESSGGALKTQYF	TGTGCCAGTAGTGAATCCAGCGGGGGGGCCCTGAAGACCCAGTACTTC
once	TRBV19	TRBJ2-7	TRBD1	CASSIGGQGAYEQYF	TGTGCCAGTAGTATAGGGGGACAGGGGGCCTACGAGCAGTACTTC
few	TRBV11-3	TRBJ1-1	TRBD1	CASSPPGQGSLGSTEAFF	TGTGCCAGCAGCCCCCCGGGACAGGGTTCTTTAGGGTCCACTGAAGCTTTCTTT
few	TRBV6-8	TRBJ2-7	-	CASSPREHYEQYF	TGTGCCAGCAGTCCCCGGGAACACTACGAGCAGTACTTC
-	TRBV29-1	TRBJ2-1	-	CSTDGTSHEQFF	TGCAGCACCGACGGAACCTCCCATGAGCAGTTCTTC
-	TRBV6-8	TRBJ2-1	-	CAIKASDSYNEQFF	TGTGCCATCAAGGCTAGCGATTCCTACAATGAGCAGTTCTTC
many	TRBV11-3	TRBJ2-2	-	CASSLVAGINTGELFF	TGTGCCAGCAGCTTGGTAGCAGGGATAAACACCGGGGAGCTGTTTTTT
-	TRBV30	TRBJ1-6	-	CAWSAGGPNSPLHF	TGTGCCTGGAGTGCTGGGGGGCCCAATTCACCCCTCCACTTT
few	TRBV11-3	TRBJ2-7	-	CASSVRRRIYEQYF	TGTGCCAGCAGCGTAAGAAGAAGAATCTACGAGCAGTACTTC
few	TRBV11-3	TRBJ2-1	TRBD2	CASSLLAGTPYNEQFF	TGTGCCAGCAGCTTACTAGCGGGGACGCCCTACAATGAGCAGTTCTTC
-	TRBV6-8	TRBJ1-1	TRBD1	CASGEGDRFMNTEAFF	TGTGCCAGCGGAGAGGGGGACAGGTTCATGAACACTGAAGCTTTCTTT
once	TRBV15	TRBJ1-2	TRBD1	CATSRDGPGGGGYTF	TGTGCCACCAGCAGAGATGGCCCAGGGGGGGGTGGCTACACCTTC
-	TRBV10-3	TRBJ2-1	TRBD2	CAISPVRGSSYNEQFF	TGTGCCATCAGCCCTGTTCGCGGGAGCTCCTACAATGAGCAGTTCTTC
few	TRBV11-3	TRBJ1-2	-	CASSPPRDIGPVDGYTF	TGTGCCAGCAGCCCTCCCCGGGACATCGGTCCCGTCGATGGCTACACCTTC
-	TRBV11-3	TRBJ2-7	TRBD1	CASSFQGQGAAEQYF	TGTGCCAGCAGCTTCCAGGGACAGGGGGCTGCCGAGCAGTACTTC
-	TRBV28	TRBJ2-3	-	CASSTTEDTQYF	TGTGCCAGCAGCACTACAGAGGATACGCAGTATTTT
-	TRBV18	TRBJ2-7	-	CASSPLDRSEQYF	TGTGCCAGCTCACCTCTAGACAGGTCCGAGCAGTACTTC
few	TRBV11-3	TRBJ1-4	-	CASSLGRRADRNEKLFF	TGTGCCAGCAGCTTAGGGCGGAGGGCGGATCGTAATGAAAAACTGTTTTTT
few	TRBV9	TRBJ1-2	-	CASSQAARNYGYTF	TGTGCCAGCAGTCAGGCTGCTAGAAACTATGGCTACACCTTC
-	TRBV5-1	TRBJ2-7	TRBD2	CASSLSSGGTVSYEQYF	TGCGCCAGCAGCTTGAGTAGCGGGGGGACAGTCTCCTACGAGCAGTACTTC
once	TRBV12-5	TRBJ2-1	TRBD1	CASGAGTGASNEQFF	TGTGCTAGTGGTGCCGGGACAGGGGCCTCCAATGAGCAGTTCTTC
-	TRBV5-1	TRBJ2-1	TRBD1	CASSTDRGSYNEQFF	TGCGCCAGCAGCACAGACAGGGGCTCCTACAATGAGCAGTTCTTC
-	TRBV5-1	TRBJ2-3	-	CASSSQGGTDTQYF	TGCGCCAGCAGCTCCCAGGGAGGCACAGATACGCAGTATTTT
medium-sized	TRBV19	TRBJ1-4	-	CASSPGGLDEKLFF	TGTGCCAGTAGTCCAGGAGGGTTGGATGAAAAACTGTTTTTT
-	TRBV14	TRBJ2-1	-	CASSPGVNEQFF	TGTGCCAGCAGCCCAGGAGTTAATGAGCAGTTCTTC
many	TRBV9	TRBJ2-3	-	CASSHPVGDTQYF	TGTGCCAGCAGCCATCCTGTTGGGGATACGCAGTATTTT
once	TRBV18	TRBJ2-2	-	CASSLAPGELFF	TGTGCCAGCTCCCTCGCGCCCGGGGAGCTGTTTTTT
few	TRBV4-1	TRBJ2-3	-	CASSQDHLGRVYPDTQYF	TGCGCCAGCAGCCAGGATCACCTAGGCCGGGTATACCCAGATACGCAGTATTTT
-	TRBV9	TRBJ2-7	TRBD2	CASSYGGFPDEQYF	TGTGCCAGCAGCTACGGGGGGTTCCCGGACGAGCAGTACTTC
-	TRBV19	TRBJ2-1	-	CASSIVWGAGLNEQFF	TGTGCCAGTAGTATAGTATGGGGGGCCGGGTTAAATGAGCAGTTCTTC
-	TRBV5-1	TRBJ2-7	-	CASSLETGDYEQYF	TGCGCCAGCAGCTTGGAAACGGGGGACTACGAGCAGTACTTC
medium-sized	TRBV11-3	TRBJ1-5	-	CASSFSGTSNQPQHF	TGTGCCAGCAGCTTCTCAGGGACGAGCAATCAGCCCCAGCATTTT
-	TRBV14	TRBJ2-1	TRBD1	CASSHNRGYNEQFF	TGTGCCAGCAGCCACAACAGGGGGTACAATGAGCAGTTCTTC
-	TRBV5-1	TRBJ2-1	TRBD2	CASSELAGGNEQFF	TGCGCCAGCAGCGAACTAGCGGGGGGAAATGAGCAGTTCTTC
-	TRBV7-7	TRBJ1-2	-	CASSQRTERSYGYTF	TGTGCCAGCAGCCAACGGACAGAGAGGAGCTATGGCTACACCTTC
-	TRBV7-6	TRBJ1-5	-	CASSAGGRGFDQPQHF	TGTGCCAGCAGCGCGGGGGGTCGGGGGTTCGATCAGCCCCAGCATTTT
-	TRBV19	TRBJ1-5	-	CASSLWDVNQPQHF	TGTGCCAGTAGTCTATGGGATGTAAATCAGCCCCAGCATTTT
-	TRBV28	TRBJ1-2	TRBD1	CASSPGGGRPDYGYTF	TGTGCCAGCAGTCCAGGGGGAGGGCGGCCCGACTATGGCTACACCTTC
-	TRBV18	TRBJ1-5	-	CASSQSIQGQPQHF	TGTGCCAGCTCACAATCAATACAGGGTCAGCCCCAGCATTTT
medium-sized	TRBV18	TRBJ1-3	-	CASAREPSSGNTIYF	TGTGCCAGCGCCCGCGAGCCGAGCTCTGGAAACACCATATATTTT